What follows is one T cell receptor (beta chain) and its context. Sequenced by immunoSEQ multiplex PCR; TCRdb stores in-frame clones only, minus some. The data show roughly 88,000 clones, just over 90% seen once. The CDR3 is 15 amino acids. The V end was cut by 2 bases, the J end by 3 bases, with 14 bases between. In germline, CDR1 is LGHDT, CDR2 YNNKEL (reference sequence). The data were obtained in a study of blood T cell repertoires in COVID-19. The gene calls are TRBV3-1 (or the pseudogene TRBV3-2) and TRBJ2-7; D might be TRBD1 (5 bases). The source of this sequence is a woman between 50 and 59 years old in a cohort sampled during active COVID-19. The material sequenced was peripheral blood. The DNA of the CDR3 is TGTGCCAGCAGCCAAATGACAGCGAACGGCTACGAGCAGTACTTC. Amino acid sequence: CASSQMTANGYEQYF.